These T cell receptor beta chains were read from a single sample in a study of blood T cell repertoires in COVID-19. Generated by immunoSEQ multiplex PCR, the TCRdb table keeps only in-frame clones and is missing some. The sample shows about 160,000 clones, 84% of them seen only once. The sequenced sample consisted of PBMCs or T cells enriched from blood (not recorded which). The receptor source for this set is a woman between 50 and 59 years old who had recovered from COVID-19. The CDR3 runs from the conserved cysteine through the conserved F or W. Each record gives: J gene, D gene, V gene, clone size, CDR3 protein, CDR3 DNA. D genes are given only for firm matches. Size values are once, few and many counts, or a class for expanded clones, and some rows have none.

TRBJ2-7 | NA | TRBV5-6 | NA | CASSLQGISYEQYF | TGTGCCAGCAGCTTGCAGGGGATCTCCTACGAGCAGTACTTC
TRBJ2-3 | TRBD1 | TRBV12-3/TRBV12-4 | NA | CASSMDRGDTQYF | TGTGCCAGCAGTATGGACAGGGGGGATACGCAGTATTTT
TRBJ1-6 | TRBD1 | TRBV19 | once | CASSNGQGISPLHF | TGTGCCAGTAGTAATGGACAGGGAATTTCACCCCTCCACTTT
TRBJ1-2 | TRBD1 | TRBV5-1 | once | CASSSGQGAQGYTF | TGCGCCAGCAGCTCGGGACAGGGGGCGCAGGGCTACACCTTC
TRBJ2-7 | TRBD1 | TRBV7-2 | few | CASSLDPDRGREQYF | TGTGCCAGCAGCCTAGACCCGGACAGGGGGCGCGAGCAGTACTTC
TRBJ2-3 | NA | TRBV6-2/TRBV6-3 | NA | CASSLLPGVTQYF | TGTGCCAGCAGCCTACTCCCAGGGGTTACGCAGTATTTT
TRBJ1-4 | NA | TRBV6-5 | NA | CASNTGRVKEKLFF | TGTGCCAGCAACACAGGGAGGGTGAAAGAAAAACTGTTTTTT
TRBJ2-3 | NA | TRBV18 | NA | CASSLEGASYDTQYF | TGTGCCAGCTCCCTCGAAGGGGCATCCTATGATACGCAGTATTTT
TRBJ1-3 | NA | TRBV5-1 | NA | CASSRDQGPSSGNTIYF | TGCGCCAGCAGCCGCGACCAGGGCCCGAGCTCTGGAAACACCATATATTTT
TRBJ2-7 | TRBD1 | TRBV28 | NA | CASSRDRGLEYF | TGTGCCAGCAGCCGGGACAGGGGGCTAGAGTACTTC
TRBJ2-3 | NA | TRBV28 | few | CASSGFGGQRDTQYF | TGTGCCAGCAGTGGTTTCGGCGGTCAGCGGGATACGCAGTATTTT
TRBJ2-1 | TRBD2 | TRBV7-9 | NA | CASSKLAGGYNEQFF | TGTGCCAGCAGCAAATTAGCGGGAGGGTACAATGAGCAGTTCTTC
TRBJ1-3 | NA | TRBV29-1 | NA | CSVRIGGRGNTIYF | TGCAGCGTTCGGATTGGCGGCCGAGGAAACACCATATATTTT
TRBJ1-5 | NA | TRBV2 | NA | CASGPGQRDQPQHF | TGTGCCAGCGGGCCCGGACAGCGTGATCAGCCCCAGCATTTT
TRBJ1-1 | NA | TRBV28 | NA | CASSLSLRGAEAFF | TGTGCCAGCAGTTTATCCCTTAGAGGCGCTGAAGCTTTCTTT
TRBJ2-1 | NA | TRBV19 | NA | CASSIRVRVAYNEQFF | TGTGCCAGTAGTATCAGGGTTAGAGTGGCCTACAATGAGCAGTTCTTC
TRBJ1-6 | NA | TRBV7-9 | NA | CASSSTGRDNSPLHF | TGTGCCAGCAGCTCCACCGGCAGGGATAATTCACCCCTCCACTTT
TRBJ2-7 | TRBD2 | TRBV28 | NA | CASSLPGGGEQYF | TGTGCCAGCAGTCTGCCGGGGGGAGGCGAGCAGTACTTC
TRBJ2-3 | NA | TRBV9 | NA | CASSVARETDTQYF | TGTGCCAGCAGCGTAGCTAGAGAAACAGATACGCAGTATTTT
TRBJ1-1 | NA | TRBV27 | NA | CASSIRGVNTEAFF | TGTGCCAGCAGCATTCGGGGGGTGAACACTGAAGCTTTCTTT
TRBJ1-2 | NA | TRBV3-1/TRBV3-2 | NA | CASSQQGIYGYTF | TGTGCCAGCAGCCAACAGGGGATCTATGGCTACACCTTC
TRBJ1-2 | TRBD1 | TRBV28 | once | CASSSGTGGKNYGYTF | TGTGCCAGCAGTTCCGGGACAGGGGGGAAGAACTATGGCTACACCTTC
TRBJ1-5 | NA | TRBV27 | NA | CASSRTVNQPQHF | TGTGCCAGCTCTCGGACAGTCAATCAGCCCCAGCATTTT
TRBJ2-1 | NA | TRBV7-8 | NA | CASSLAGSYGNEQFF | TGTGCCAGCAGCTTAGCGGGCAGTTATGGGAATGAGCAGTTCTTC
TRBJ1-2 | NA | TRBV10-1 | NA | CASSEWRVLGGYTF | TGCGCCAGCAGTGAGTGGAGGGTTCTGGGGGGCTACACCTTC
TRBJ2-7 | TRBD1 | TRBV24-1 | NA | CATSEPRDRVHEQYF | TGTGCCACCAGTGAGCCCCGGGACAGGGTCCACGAGCAGTACTTC
TRBJ1-2 | NA | TRBV28 | NA | CASSSYRKAYGYTF | TGTGCCAGCAGTTCATACAGGAAAGCCTATGGCTACACCTTC
TRBJ2-1 | TRBD2 | TRBV5-1 | few | CASSAGTSMRNEQFF | TGCGCCAGCAGCGCGGGGACTAGCATGAGGAATGAGCAGTTCTTC
TRBJ2-1 | TRBD1 | TRBV24-1 | NA | CATSRTGIYNEQFF | TGTGCCACCTCCAGGACAGGAATCTACAATGAGCAGTTCTTC
TRBJ1-3 | NA | TRBV5-8 | NA | CASSLALLSSGNTIYF | TGTGCCAGCAGCTTGGCTCTCCTCAGCTCTGGAAACACCATATATTTT
TRBJ2-3 | NA | TRBV28 | NA | CASTGGSTQYF | TGTGCCAGCACGGGTGGTAGTACGCAGTATTTT
TRBJ1-1 | TRBD1 | TRBV7-2 | NA | CASSAGQDGVRAFF | TGTGCCAGCAGCGCAGGACAGGACGGAGTAAGAGCTTTCTTT
TRBJ1-3 | NA | TRBV28 | NA | CASSLGHSGNTIYF | TGTGCCAGCAGCCTCGGACACTCTGGAAACACCATATATTTT
TRBJ2-2 | TRBD1 | TRBV3-1/TRBV3-2 | NA | CASSRLGQTNTGELFF | TGTGCCAGCAGCCGCCTGGGACAGACTAACACCGGGGAGCTGTTTTTT
TRBJ1-3 | TRBD1 | TRBV28 | NA | CASRPGQSSGNTIYF | TGTGCCAGCAGACCGGGACAGAGCTCTGGAAACACCATATATTTT